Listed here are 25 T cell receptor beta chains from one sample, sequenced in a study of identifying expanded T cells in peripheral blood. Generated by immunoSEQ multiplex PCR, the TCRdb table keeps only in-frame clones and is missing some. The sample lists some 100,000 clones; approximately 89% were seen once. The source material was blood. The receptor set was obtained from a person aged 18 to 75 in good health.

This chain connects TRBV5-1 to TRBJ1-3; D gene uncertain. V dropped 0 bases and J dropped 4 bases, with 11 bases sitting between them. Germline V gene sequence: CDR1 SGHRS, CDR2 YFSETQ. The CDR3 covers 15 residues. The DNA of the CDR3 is TGCGCCAGCAGCTTGGATATGTACGCCGGAAACACCATATATTTT. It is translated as CASSLDMYAGNTIYF.

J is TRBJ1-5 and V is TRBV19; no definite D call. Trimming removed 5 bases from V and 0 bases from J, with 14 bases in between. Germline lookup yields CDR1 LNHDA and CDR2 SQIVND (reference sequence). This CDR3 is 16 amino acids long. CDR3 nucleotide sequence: TGTGCCAGTAGTCCGTCACCCCTTTATAGCAATCAGCCCCAGCATTTT. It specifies CASSPSPLYSNQPQHF.

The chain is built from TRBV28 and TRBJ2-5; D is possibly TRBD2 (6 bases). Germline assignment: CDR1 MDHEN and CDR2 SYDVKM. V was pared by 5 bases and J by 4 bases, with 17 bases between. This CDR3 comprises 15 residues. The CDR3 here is CASSTPGGSGETQYF. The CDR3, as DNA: TGTGCCAGCAGTACCCCCGGGGGTTCGGGAGAGACCCAGTACTTC.

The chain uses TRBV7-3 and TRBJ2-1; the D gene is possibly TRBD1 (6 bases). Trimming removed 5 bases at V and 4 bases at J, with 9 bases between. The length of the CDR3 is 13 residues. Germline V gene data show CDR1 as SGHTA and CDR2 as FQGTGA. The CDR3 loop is CASSLGQYNEQFF. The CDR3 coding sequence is TGTGCCAGCAGCCTCGGACAGTACAATGAGCAGTTCTTC.

DNA of the CDR3: TGTGCCAGCAGCACGGACCCAGCCTTTGGCTACACCTTC. It is translated as CASSTDPAFGYTF. The chain recombines TRBV6-5 with TRBJ1-2; D is undetermined. This CDR3 has 13 amino acids. The germline gives CDR1 MNHEY, CDR2 SVGAGI. With 6 bases removed from V and 7 bases from J, the gap between germline ends came to 15 bases.

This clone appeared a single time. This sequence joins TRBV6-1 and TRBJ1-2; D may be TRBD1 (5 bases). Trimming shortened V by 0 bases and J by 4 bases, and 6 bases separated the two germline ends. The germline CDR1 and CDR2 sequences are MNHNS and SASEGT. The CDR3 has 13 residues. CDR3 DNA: TGTGCCAGCAGTGAAGCGGGGGGCTATGGCTACACCTTC. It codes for CASSEAGGYGYTF.

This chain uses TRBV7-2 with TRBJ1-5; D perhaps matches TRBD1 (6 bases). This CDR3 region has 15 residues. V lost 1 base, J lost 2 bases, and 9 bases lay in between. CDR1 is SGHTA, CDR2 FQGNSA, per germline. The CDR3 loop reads CASSLGGAGNQPQHF. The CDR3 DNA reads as TGTGCCAGCAGCTTAGGGGGGGCTGGCAATCAGCCCCAGCATTTT.

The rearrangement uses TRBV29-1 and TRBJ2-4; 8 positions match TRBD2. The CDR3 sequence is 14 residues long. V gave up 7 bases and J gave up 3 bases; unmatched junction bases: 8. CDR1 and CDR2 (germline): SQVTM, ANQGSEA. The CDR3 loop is CSGRSRGGKNIQYF. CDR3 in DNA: TGCAGCGGGCGGTCCCGGGGGGGCAAAAACATTCAGTACTTC.

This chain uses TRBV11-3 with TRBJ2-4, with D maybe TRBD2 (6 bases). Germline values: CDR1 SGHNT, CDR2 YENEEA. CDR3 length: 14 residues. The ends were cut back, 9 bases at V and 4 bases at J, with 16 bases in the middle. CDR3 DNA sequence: TGTGCCAGTCGGGCACCCCGGGAGAAAAACATTCAGTACTTC. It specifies CASRAPREKNIQYF.

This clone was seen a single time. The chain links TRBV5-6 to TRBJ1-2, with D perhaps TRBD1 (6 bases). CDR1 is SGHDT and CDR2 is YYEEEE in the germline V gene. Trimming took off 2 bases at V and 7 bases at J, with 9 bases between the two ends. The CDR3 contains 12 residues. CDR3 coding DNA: TGTGCCAGCAGCTTAGAAGGGGGTGGCTACACCTTC. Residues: CASSLEGGGYTF.

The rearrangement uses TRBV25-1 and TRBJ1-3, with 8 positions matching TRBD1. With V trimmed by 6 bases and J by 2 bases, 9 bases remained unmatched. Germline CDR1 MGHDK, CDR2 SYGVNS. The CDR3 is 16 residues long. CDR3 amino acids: CASRGIGQGAGNTIYF. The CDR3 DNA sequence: TGTGCCAGCAGGGGGATCGGACAGGGAGCTGGAAACACCATATATTTT. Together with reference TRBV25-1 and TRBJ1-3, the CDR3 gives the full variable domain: EADIYQTPRYLVIGTGKKITLECSQTMGHDKMYWYQQDPGMELHLIHYSYGVNSTEKGDLSSESTVSRIRTEHFPLTLESARPSHTSQYLCASRGIGQGAGNTIYFGEGSWLTVV.

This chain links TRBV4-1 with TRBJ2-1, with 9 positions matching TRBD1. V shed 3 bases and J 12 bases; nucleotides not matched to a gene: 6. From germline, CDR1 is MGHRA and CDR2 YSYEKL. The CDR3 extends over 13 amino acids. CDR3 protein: CASSQVTGGWQFF. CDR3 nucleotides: TGCGCCAGCAGCCAGGTCACAGGGGGCTGGCAGTTCTTC.

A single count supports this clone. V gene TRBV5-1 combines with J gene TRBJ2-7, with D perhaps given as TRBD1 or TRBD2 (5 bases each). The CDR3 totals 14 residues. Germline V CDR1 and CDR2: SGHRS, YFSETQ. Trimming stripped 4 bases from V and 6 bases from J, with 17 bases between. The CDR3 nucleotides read TGCGCCAGCAGCCCGGGGACCTCGAACGGCGAGCAGTACTTC. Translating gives CASSPGTSNGEQYF. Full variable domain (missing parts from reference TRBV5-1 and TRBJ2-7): KAGVTQTPRYLIKTRGQQVTLSCSPISGHRSVSWYQQTPGQGLQFLFEYFSETQRNKGNFPGRFSGRQFSNSRSEMNVSTLELGDSALYLCASSPGTSNGEQYFGPGTRLTVT.

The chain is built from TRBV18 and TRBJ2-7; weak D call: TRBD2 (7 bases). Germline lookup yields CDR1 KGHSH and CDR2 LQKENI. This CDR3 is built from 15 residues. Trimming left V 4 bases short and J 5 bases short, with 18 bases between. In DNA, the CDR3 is TGTGCCAGCTCACTCCTGGGGGGGCCGGCCGACGAGCAGTACTTC. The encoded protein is CASSLLGGPADEQYF.

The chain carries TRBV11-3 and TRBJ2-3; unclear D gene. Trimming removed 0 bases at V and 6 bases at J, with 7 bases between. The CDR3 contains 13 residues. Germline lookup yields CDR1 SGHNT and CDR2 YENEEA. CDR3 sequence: CASSLDRRDTQYF. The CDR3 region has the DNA TGTGCCAGCAGCTTAGATAGGCGGGATACGCAGTATTTT.

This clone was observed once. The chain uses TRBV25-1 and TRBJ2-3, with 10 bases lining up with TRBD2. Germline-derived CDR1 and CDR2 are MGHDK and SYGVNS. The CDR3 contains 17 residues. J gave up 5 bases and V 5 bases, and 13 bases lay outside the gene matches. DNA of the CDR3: TGTGCCAGCAGTAGGGAATCCAGCGGGAGGGCCCGAGATACGCAGTATTTT. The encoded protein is CASSRESSGRARDTQYF.

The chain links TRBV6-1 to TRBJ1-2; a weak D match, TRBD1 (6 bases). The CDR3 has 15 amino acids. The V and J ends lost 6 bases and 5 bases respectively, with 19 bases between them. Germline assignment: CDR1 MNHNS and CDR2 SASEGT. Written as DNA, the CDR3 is TGTGCCAGCAGGGAGGCAGGGGTTTCGGGGTATGGCTACACCTTC. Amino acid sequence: CASREAGVSGYGYTF.

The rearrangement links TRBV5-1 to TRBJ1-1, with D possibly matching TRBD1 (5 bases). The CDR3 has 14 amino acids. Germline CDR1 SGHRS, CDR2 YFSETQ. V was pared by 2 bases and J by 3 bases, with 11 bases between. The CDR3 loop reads CASSLMGLDTEAFF. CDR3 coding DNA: TGCGCCAGCAGCTTAATGGGACTAGACACTGAAGCTTTCTTT.

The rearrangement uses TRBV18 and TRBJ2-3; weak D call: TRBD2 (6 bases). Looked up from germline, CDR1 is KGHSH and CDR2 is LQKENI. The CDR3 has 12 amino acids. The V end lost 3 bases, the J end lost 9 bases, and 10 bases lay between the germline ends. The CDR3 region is CASSPIAETQYF. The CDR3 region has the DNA TGTGCCAGCTCACCTATAGCGGAGACGCAGTATTTT.

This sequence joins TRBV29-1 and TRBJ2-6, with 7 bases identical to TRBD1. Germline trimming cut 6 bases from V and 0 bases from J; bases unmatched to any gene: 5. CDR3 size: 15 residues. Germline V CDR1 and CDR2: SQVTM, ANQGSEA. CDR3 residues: CSVVTGVSGANVLTF. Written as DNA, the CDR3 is TGCAGCGTGGTAACAGGGGTCTCTGGGGCCAACGTCCTGACTTTC.

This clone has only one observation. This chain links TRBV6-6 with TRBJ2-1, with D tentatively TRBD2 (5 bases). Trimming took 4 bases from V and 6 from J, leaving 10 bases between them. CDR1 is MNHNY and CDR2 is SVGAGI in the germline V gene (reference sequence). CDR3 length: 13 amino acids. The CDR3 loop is CASSWARGNEQFF. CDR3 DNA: TGTGCCAGCAGTTGGGCTCGGGGCAATGAGCAGTTCTTC.

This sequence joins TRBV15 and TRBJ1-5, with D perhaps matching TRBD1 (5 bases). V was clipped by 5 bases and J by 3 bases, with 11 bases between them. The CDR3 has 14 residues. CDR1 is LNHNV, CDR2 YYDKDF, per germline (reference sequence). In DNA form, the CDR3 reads TGTGCCACCAGCTACCGAGGGGTCAATCAGCCCCAGCATTTT. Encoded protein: CATSYRGVNQPQHF. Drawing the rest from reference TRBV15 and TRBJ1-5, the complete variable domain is DAMVIQNPRYQVTQFGKPVTLSCSQTLNHNVMYWYQQKSSQAPKLLFHYYDKDFNNEADTPDNFQSRRPNTSFCFLDIRSPGLGDTAMYLCATSYRGVNQPQHFGDGTRLSIL.

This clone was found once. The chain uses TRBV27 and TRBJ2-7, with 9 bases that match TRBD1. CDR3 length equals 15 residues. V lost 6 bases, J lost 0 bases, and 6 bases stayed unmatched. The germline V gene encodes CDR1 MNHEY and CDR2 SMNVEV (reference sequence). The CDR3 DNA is TGTGCCAGCAGCCGAAGACAGGGGGGCTCCTACGAGCAGTACTTC. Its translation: CASSRRQGGSYEQYF.

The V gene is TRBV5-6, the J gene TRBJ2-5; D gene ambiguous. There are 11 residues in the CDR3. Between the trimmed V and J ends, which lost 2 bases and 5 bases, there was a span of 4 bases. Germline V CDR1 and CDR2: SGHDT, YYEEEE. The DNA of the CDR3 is TGTGCCAGCAGCTTCGGGGAGACCCAGTACTTC. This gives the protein CASSFGETQYF.

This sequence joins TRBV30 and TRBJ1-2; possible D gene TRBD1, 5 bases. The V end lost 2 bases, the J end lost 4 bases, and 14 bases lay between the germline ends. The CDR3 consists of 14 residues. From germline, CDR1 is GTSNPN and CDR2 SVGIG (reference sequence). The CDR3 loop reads CAWSREGRPYGYTF. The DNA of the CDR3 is TGTGCCTGGAGTAGAGAGGGGCGGCCCTATGGCTACACCTTC.